This T cell receptor beta chain stems from a study of OX40 agonist ivuxolimab in advanced cancers. V was cut by 5 bases and J by 0 bases, with 10 bases left in between. The CDR3 extends over 15 amino acids. CDR1 is SEHNR, CDR2 FQNEAQ, per germline (reference sequence). Data came from immunoSEQ multiplex PCR; TCRdb stores just in-frame clones and leaves some out. The sample comprises approximately 90,000 clones, around 90% of which are singletons, and roughly 9.4% rests with the top ten. The clonotype comes from an adult with an advanced solid tumor such as melanoma, head and neck, liver or kidney cancer. The V call is TRBV7-9, the J call TRBJ2-2; possibly TRBD1 for D (6 bases). The starting material was CD4+ or CD8+ T cells sorted from blood, obtained in a trial of the OX40 agonist ivuxolimab. Here the CDR3 DNA reads TGTGCCAGCAGCCAGACAGGAGCGAACACCGGGGAGCTGTTTTTT. It encodes CASSQTGANTGELFF.